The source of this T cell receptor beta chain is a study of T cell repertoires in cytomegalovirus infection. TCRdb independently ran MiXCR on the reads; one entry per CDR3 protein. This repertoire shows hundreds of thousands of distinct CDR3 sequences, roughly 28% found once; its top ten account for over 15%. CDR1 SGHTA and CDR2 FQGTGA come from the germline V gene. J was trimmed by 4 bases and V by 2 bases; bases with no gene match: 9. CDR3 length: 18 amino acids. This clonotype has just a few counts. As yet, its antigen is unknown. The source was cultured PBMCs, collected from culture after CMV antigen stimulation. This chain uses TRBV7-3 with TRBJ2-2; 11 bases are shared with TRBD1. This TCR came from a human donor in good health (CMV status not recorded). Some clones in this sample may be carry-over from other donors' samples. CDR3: CASSLLGYGQGATGELFF. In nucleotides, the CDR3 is TGTGCCAGCAGCTTATTGGGGTACGGACAGGGGGCCACCGGGGAGCTGTTTTTT.